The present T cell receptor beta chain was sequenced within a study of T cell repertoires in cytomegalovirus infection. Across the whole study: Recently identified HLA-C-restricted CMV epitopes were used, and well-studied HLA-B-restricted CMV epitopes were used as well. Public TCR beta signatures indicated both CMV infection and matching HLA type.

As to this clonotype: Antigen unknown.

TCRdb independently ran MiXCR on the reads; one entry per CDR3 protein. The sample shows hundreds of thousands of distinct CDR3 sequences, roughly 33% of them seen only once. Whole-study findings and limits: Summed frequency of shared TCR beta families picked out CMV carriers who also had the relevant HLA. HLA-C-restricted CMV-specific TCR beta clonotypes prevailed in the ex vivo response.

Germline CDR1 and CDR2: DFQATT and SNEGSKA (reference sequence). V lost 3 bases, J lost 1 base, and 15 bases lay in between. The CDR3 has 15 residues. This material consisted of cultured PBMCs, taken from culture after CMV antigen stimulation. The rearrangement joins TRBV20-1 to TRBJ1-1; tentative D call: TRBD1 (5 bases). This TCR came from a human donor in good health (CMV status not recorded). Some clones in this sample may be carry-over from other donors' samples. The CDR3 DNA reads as TGCAGTGCTAGCCCGGTGGTAAGGGGGAACACTGAAGCTTTCTTT. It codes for CSASPVVRGNTEAFF.